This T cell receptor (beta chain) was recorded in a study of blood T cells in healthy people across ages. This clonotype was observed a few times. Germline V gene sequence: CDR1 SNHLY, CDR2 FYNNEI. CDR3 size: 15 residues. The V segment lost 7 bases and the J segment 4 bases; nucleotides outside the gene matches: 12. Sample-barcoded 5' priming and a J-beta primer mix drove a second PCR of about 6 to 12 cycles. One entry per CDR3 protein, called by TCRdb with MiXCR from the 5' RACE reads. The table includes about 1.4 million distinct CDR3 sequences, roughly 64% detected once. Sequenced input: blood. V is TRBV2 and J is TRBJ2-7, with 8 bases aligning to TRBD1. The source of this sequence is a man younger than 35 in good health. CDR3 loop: CASTSPVQGVYEQYF. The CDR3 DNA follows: TGTGCCAGCACAAGCCCTGTACAGGGGGTATACGAGCAGTACTTC.